These 29 T cell receptor beta chains were all obtained from the same sample, sequenced in a study of OX40 agonist ivuxolimab in advanced cancers. The library was built by means of the immunoSEQ multiplex PCR assay. TCRdb holds this immuneACCESS table with in-frame rearrangements only. Some clones are missing; in checked studies, unresolved V genes explain under half, and the rest has no known cause. Within this sample are 55,000 to 75,000 clones, with about 90% of them counted one time only. The ten largest clones take up around 2.2% of the sample. Sample: CD4+ or CD8+ T cells sorted from blood, taken in a trial of the OX40 agonist ivuxolimab. These receptors were obtained from an adult with an advanced solid tumor such as melanoma, head and neck, liver or kidney cancer.

V and J are TRBV28 and TRBJ2-7; unclear D gene. Germline CDR1 reads MDHEN; CDR2 reads SYDVKM. Trimming took 6 bases from V and 3 from J, leaving 6 bases between them. The CDR3 runs 11 residues. In DNA form, the CDR3 reads TGTGCCAGCAGCCTCAACTACGAGCAGTACTTC. This encodes CASSLNYEQYF.

This clone was seen only once. The chain carries TRBV7-9 and TRBJ1-2, with no clear D. The ends were cut back, 2 bases at V and 5 bases at J, with 6 bases in the middle. The CDR3 loop spans 12 amino acids. Germline values: CDR1 SEHNR, CDR2 FQNEAQ (reference sequence). CDR3 region: CASSLTGYGYTF. Written as DNA, the CDR3 is TGTGCCAGCAGCTTAACCGGATATGGCTACACCTTC.

The chain recombines TRBV28 with TRBJ1-2; the D is unclear. Deletions cut 6 bases from V and 4 bases from J, with 15 bases between. Germline V lookup: CDR1 MDHEN, CDR2 SYDVKM. This CDR3 is 14 amino acids long. CDR3 protein: CASRTDRTFYGYTF. CDR3 nucleotide sequence: TGTGCCAGCAGGACGGACCGAACTTTCTATGGCTACACCTTC.

The gene calls are TRBV10-3 and TRBJ1-5; maybe TRBD1 (6 bases). The CDR3 runs 14 residues. Looked up from germline, CDR1 is ENHRY and CDR2 is SYGVKD. The ends were cut back, 2 bases at V and 3 bases at J, with 8 bases in the middle. The CDR3 loop reads CAISEGQFNQPQHF. The CDR3 region has the DNA TGTGCCATCAGTGAGGGACAGTTCAATCAGCCCCAGCATTTT.

The chain joins TRBV7-8 to TRBJ1-1; D possibly corresponds to TRBD1 (5 bases). Germline V gives CDR1 SGHVS, CDR2 FQNEAQ. Trimming took 0 bases from V and 9 from J, leaving 8 bases between them. This CDR3 spans 12 amino acids. CDR3 region: CASSLALDKAFF. CDR3 DNA: TGTGCCAGCAGCTTAGCGTTGGACAAAGCTTTCTTT. Full variable domain (rest looked up from reference TRBV7-8 and TRBJ1-1): GAGVSQSPRYKVAKRGQDVALRCDPISGHVSLFWYQQALGQGPEFLTYFQNEAQLDKSGLPSDRFFAERPEGSVSTLKIQRTQQEDSAVYLCASSLALDKAFFGQGTRLTVV.

This clone was found a few times. The rearrangement links TRBV30 to TRBJ1-6; D may be TRBD1 (5 bases). The CDR3 consists of 13 residues. Germline-derived CDR1 and CDR2 are GTSNPN and SVGIG (reference sequence). V gave up 5 bases and J gave up 5 bases, with 10 bases separating them. The CDR3: CAWRTLDNSPLHF. As DNA, the CDR3 is TGTGCCTGGCGGACACTAGATAATTCACCCCTCCACTTT.

CDR3 amino acids: CASTWGAGDYGYTF. CDR3 in DNA: TGTGCCAGCACGTGGGGTGCTGGAGACTATGGCTACACCTTC. The chain joins TRBV5-5 to TRBJ1-2, with no clear D. This CDR3 spans 14 amino acids. The ends were cut back, 6 bases at V and 3 bases at J, with 15 bases in the middle. Germline-derived CDR1 and CDR2 are SGHKS and YYEKEE (reference sequence).

This clone was detected only a few times. V and J are TRBV7-9 and TRBJ1-2, with a tentative D call TRBD1 (5 bases). The V end lost 1 base, the J end lost 7 bases, and 10 bases lay between the germline ends. Per germline, CDR1 SEHNR and CDR2 FQNEAQ (reference sequence). The length of the CDR3 is 13 residues. CDR3 protein: CASSLVMGPGYTF. In DNA, the CDR3 is TGTGCCAGCAGCTTAGTTATGGGGCCTGGCTACACCTTC.

The gene calls are TRBV5-4 and TRBJ2-6; D gene ambiguous. Between the trimmed V and J ends, which lost 5 bases and 0 bases, there was a span of 15 bases. CDR1 and CDR2 (germline): SGHNT, YYREEE (reference sequence). The CDR3 length is 17 residues. CDR3 amino acids: CASRERPVDSGANVLTF. The CDR3 DNA reads as TGTGCCAGCAGGGAGAGACCGGTAGACTCTGGGGCCAACGTCCTGACTTTC.

This clone was observed once. In DNA, the CDR3 is TGTGCCAGTACGCCTAGCGGTATTACAGATACGCAGTATTTT. Translated: CASTPSGITDTQYF. The V call is TRBV19, the J call TRBJ2-3; 7 positions agree with TRBD2. The CDR3 loop spans 14 amino acids. Losses at the gene ends were 7 bases for V and 3 bases for J; bases not matched to a gene: 7. CDR1 and CDR2 from the germline V gene are LNHDA and SQIVND (reference sequence).

V gene TRBV28 combines with J gene TRBJ1-1; 8 bases agree with TRBD1. V lost 4 bases to trimming and J lost 0 bases; unmatched junction nucleotides: 7. The CDR3 is 16 amino acids. CDR1 MDHEN and CDR2 SYDVKM come from the germline V gene. As DNA, the CDR3 is TGTGCCAGCAGTTCTTTGGGGACAGGCATGAACACTGAAGCTTTCTTT. It specifies CASSSLGTGMNTEAFF.

The gene calls are TRBV7-6 and TRBJ1-1; D remains ambiguous. The germline CDR1 and CDR2 sequences are SGHVS and FNYEAQ. The CDR3 is 16 residues long. V gave up 1 base and J gave up 1 base, with 13 bases separating them. This CDR3 is CASSLVGFSSNTEAFF. The CDR3 DNA sequence: TGTGCCAGCAGCTTAGTAGGTTTCTCTTCGAACACTGAAGCTTTCTTT.

This chain links TRBV18 with TRBJ2-5; 7 bases match TRBD1. This CDR3 has 15 amino acids. V was clipped by 0 bases and J by 1 base; unmatched bases: 2. CDR1 is KGHSH, CDR2 LQKENI, per germline. CDR3 bases: TGTGCCAGCTCACCACCGGGACAGCTCCAAGAGACCCAGTACTTC. Protein: CASSPPGQLQETQYF. The variable domain in full, with the rest retrieved from reference TRBV18 and TRBJ2-5, is NAGVMQNPRHLVRRRGQEARLRCSPMKGHSHVYWYRQLPEEGLKFMVYLQKENIIDESGMPKERFSAEFPKEGPSILRIQQVVRGDSAAYFCASSPPGQLQETQYFGPGTRLLVL.

J is TRBJ1-1 and V is TRBV7-8, with 9 nucleotides matching TRBD1. There are 14 residues in the CDR3. The V gene end was trimmed by 2 bases and the J gene end by 4 bases; junction bases not matched to a gene: 2. The germline gives CDR1 SGHVS, CDR2 FQNEAQ. CDR3 region: CASSLKDRGTEAFF. CDR3 bases: TGTGCCAGCAGCTTAAAGGACAGGGGCACTGAAGCTTTCTTT.

This clone was observed once. The J gene is TRBJ2-2, the V gene TRBV5-4; TRBD1 or TRBD2 may be the D gene (5 bases each). V lost 4 bases, J lost 4 bases, and 17 bases lay in between. Germline V CDR1 and CDR2: SGHNT, YYREEE (reference sequence). CDR3 length: 16 residues. The chain's CDR3 is CASSANGALGTGELFF. The CDR3 region has the DNA TGTGCCAGCAGCGCAAACGGGGCGCTGGGCACCGGGGAGCTGTTTTTT.

This chain joins TRBV7-8 and TRBJ1-5; D is undetermined. Trimming removed 5 bases from V and 0 bases from J, with 11 bases in between. CDR3 length: 15 residues. Germline lookup yields CDR1 SGHVS and CDR2 FQNEAQ. CDR3 residues: CASSQPGISNQPQHF. The CDR3 nucleotides are TGTGCCAGCAGCCAGCCGGGGATTAGCAATCAGCCCCAGCATTTT.

The chain combines TRBV6-6 with TRBJ2-3; 8 nucleotides align to TRBD2. CDR1 and CDR2 from the germline V gene are MNHNY and SVGAGI (reference sequence). This CDR3 is 15 amino acids long. Trimming at V came to 2 bases and at J to 6 bases, leaving 7 bases not matched to a gene. The CDR3 DNA reads as TGTGCCAGCAGTTACGGGACTAGGGGTTCGGATACGCAGTATTTT. It is translated as CASSYGTRGSDTQYF.

The chain is built from TRBV18 and TRBJ1-6; tentatively, D is TRBD1 (5 bases). CDR3 length equals 15 residues. Germline loops: CDR1 KGHSH, CDR2 LQKENI. Trimming pared 2 bases from V and 5 bases from J, leaving 10 bases between. In DNA, the CDR3 is TGTGCCAGCTCACCATCGACAGCCGATAATTCACCCCTCCACTTT. Amino acids: CASSPSTADNSPLHF.

This chain links TRBV14 with TRBJ2-2, with 10 nucleotides matching TRBD1. Germline-derived CDR1 and CDR2 are SGHDN and FVKESK. This CDR3 has 16 residues. Germline trimming cut 4 bases from V and 7 bases from J; bases unmatched to any gene: 9. The CDR3 here is CASSPQGQGIFGELFF. CDR3 nucleotide sequence: TGTGCCAGCAGCCCACAGGGACAGGGGATTTTCGGGGAGCTGTTTTTT.

This clone was seen a handful of times. The chain is built from TRBV7-9 and TRBJ2-7; D unclear. This CDR3 is built from 11 residues. Trimming took off 1 base at V and 10 bases at J, with 8 bases between the two ends. Germline lookup yields CDR1 SEHNR and CDR2 FQNEAQ (reference sequence). The CDR3 DNA reads as TGTGCCAGCAGCTTAGGGGCTAATCAGTACTTC. It encodes CASSLGANQYF.

The chain uses TRBV18 and TRBJ1-3; perhaps TRBD1 as D (5 bases). CDR1 is KGHSH, CDR2 LQKENI, per germline. V was cut by 2 bases and J by 2 bases, with 13 bases left in between. The CDR3 covers 16 residues. CDR3 coding DNA: TGTGCCAGCTCACCAAGCCAGGGCGTCGCTGGAAACACCATATATTTT. As protein: CASSPSQGVAGNTIYF.

The chain joins TRBV10-2 to TRBJ2-3; 13 nucleotides line up with TRBD2. CDR1 and CDR2 from the germline V gene are WSHSY and SAAADI. The V segment lost 3 bases and the J segment 1 base; nucleotides outside the gene matches: 7. CDR3 length: 18 residues. The chain's CDR3 is CASSDRGGLAGRTDTQYF. The DNA for the CDR3 is TGCGCCAGCAGTGACAGGGGGGGACTAGCGGGGCGCACAGATACGCAGTATTTT.

V is TRBV19 and J is TRBJ1-2; TRBD1 is a possible D gene (5 bases). V lost 7 bases and J lost 2, with 11 bases in between. The CDR3 has 13 residues. Looked up from germline, CDR1 is LNHDA and CDR2 is SQIVND (reference sequence). Written as DNA, the CDR3 is TGTGCCAGTACCATGGGGGGGAACTATGGCTACACCTTC. Its protein product is CASTMGGNYGYTF.

The rearrangement links TRBV6-5 to TRBJ1-3; possible D gene TRBD1, 6 bases. Deletions cut 6 bases from V and 4 bases from J, with 13 bases between. The length of the CDR3 is 14 residues. Looked up from germline, CDR1 is MNHEY and CDR2 is SVGAGI. The CDR3 spells CASSDTGLGNTIYF. Written as DNA, the CDR3 is TGTGCCAGCAGCGACACAGGGTTAGGAAACACCATATATTTT.

This clone has only one observation. This sequence joins TRBV15 and TRBJ1-1; 8 nucleotides match TRBD1. The CDR3 spans 17 residues. CDR1 is LNHNV, CDR2 YYDKDF, per germline (reference sequence). V gave up 0 bases and J gave up 5 bases; unmatched junction bases: 11. This CDR3 reads CATSREQGGIGRTEAFF. The CDR3 nucleotides are TGTGCCACCAGCAGAGAACAGGGGGGTATTGGGAGGACTGAAGCTTTCTTT.

The chain is built from TRBV29-1 and TRBJ2-6, with TRBD1 as a possible D gene (6 bases). This CDR3 region has 13 residues. The germline V gene has CDR1 SQVTM and CDR2 ANQGSEA. V lost 2 bases and J 4 bases, leaving 6 bases between the germline ends. CDR3 sequence: CSVERGGANVLTF. In DNA form, the CDR3 reads TGCAGCGTTGAAAGGGGGGGGGCCAACGTCCTGACTTTC.

The gene calls are TRBV2 and TRBJ2-7; D gene uncertain. Deletions cut 6 bases from V and 7 bases from J, with 13 bases between. Germline loops: CDR1 SNHLY, CDR2 FYNNEI. The CDR3 sequence is 12 residues long. The DNA for the CDR3 is TGTGCCAGCAGAACGGGCCTCGGGGAGCAGTACTTC. It encodes CASRTGLGEQYF.

The V and J genes are TRBV7-2 and TRBJ1-2; possibly TRBD1 for D (5 bases). CDR1 is SGHTA, CDR2 FQGNSA, per germline. V lost 1 base to trimming and J lost 8 bases, with 17 bases between them. There are 15 residues in the CDR3. CDR3 protein: CASSLDSGTGRGYTF. In nucleotides, the CDR3 is TGTGCCAGCAGCTTAGATTCGGGGACCGGGCGGGGCTACACCTTC.

This rearrangement joins TRBV5-5 to TRBJ1-2; 9 positions match TRBD1. The CDR3 is 15 amino acids. V was pared by 0 bases and J by 3 bases, with 3 bases of the junction left unmatched. Germline values: CDR1 SGHKS, CDR2 YYEKEE (reference sequence). CDR3 DNA: TGTGCCAGCAGCTTGGGGGACAGGGAATACTATGGCTACACCTTC. This encodes CASSLGDREYYGYTF.